There are a few counts of the clone carrying this T cell receptor beta chain. The length of the CDR3 is 12 residues. Trimming stripped 1 base from V and 10 bases from J, with 7 bases between. Germline V gene data show CDR1 as SGHVS and CDR2 as FNYEAQ. This sample stems from a study of T cell repertoires in cytomegalovirus infection. About the study: Carrying CMV and the relevant HLA type showed in public TCR beta signatures.

From the reads, TCRdb called clonotypes with MiXCR, one entry per CDR3 protein. Seen here are about 360,000 distinct CDR3 sequences, about a sixth observed once, and the top ten hold around 9.3%. The V and J genes are TRBV7-6 and TRBJ1-4, with D unresolved. This receptor was obtained from a human donor in good health (CMV status not recorded). Some clones in this sample may be carry-over from other donors' samples. The sample consisted of PBMCs. CDR3 in DNA: TGTGCCAGCAGCTTAGTGATCGGAAAACTGTTTTTT. Residues: CASSLVIGKLFF.